Included here is one T cell receptor (beta chain) sequence, with context. Its target is not known. This table comes from immunoSEQ multiplex PCR, and its TCRdb copy is limited to in-frame clones, with some not included. The sample lists about 55,000 clones, 70% to 85% seen once, with over 6% in the top ten. This entry is derived from a study of radiotherapy plus CTLA-4 blockade in lung cancer. The wider study: Disease control was present in 30% to 35% of patients, and objective responses in about 19%. Study-level points and caveats: After radiotherapy and ipilimumab, tumor-derived clones expanded in peripheral blood. Interferon-beta and early blood T cell clone dynamics reportedly predicted response best.

Germline CDR1 SGHTA, CDR2 FQGNSA. V shed 5 bases, J shed 10 bases, and the junction held 5 bases outside the gene matches. The CDR3 sequence is 12 residues long. Alongside CTLA-4 blockade with ipilimumab, patients with chemo-refractory metastatic non-small-cell lung cancer received focal radiation. This clonotype was sampled from a human donor with non-small cell lung cancer whose response to radiotherapy plus ipilimumab could not be evaluated. Source: peripheral blood, taken from a patient treated with radiotherapy plus ipilimumab. The rearrangement links TRBV7-2 to TRBJ2-1; the match to TRBD1 covers 7 bases. CDR3 in amino acids: CASSMRGREQFF. The DNA for the CDR3 is TGTGCCAGCAGCATGAGGGGGCGGGAGCAGTTCTTC.